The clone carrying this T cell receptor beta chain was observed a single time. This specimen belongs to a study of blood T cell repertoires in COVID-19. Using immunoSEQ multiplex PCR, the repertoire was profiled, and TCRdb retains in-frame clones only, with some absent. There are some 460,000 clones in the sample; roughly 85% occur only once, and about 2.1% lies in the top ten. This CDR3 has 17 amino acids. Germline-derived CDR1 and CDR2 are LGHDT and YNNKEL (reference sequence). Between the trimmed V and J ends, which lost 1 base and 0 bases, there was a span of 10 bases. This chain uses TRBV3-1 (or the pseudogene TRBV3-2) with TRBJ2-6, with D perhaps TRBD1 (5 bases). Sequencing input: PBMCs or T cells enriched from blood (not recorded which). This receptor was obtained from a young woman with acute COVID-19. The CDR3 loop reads CASSQGQFRSGANVLTF. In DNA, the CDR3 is TGTGCCAGCAGCCAAGGACAGTTTCGCTCTGGGGCCAACGTCCTGACTTTC.